Presented here are 8 T cell receptor beta chains from one specimen sequenced in a study of T cells in localized non-small cell lung cancer. This table comes from immunoSEQ multiplex PCR, and its TCRdb copy is limited to in-frame clones, with some not included. This sample carries about 4,600 clones, less than 35% of them seen once, and the ten largest clones take more than 4%. The sample was lung tumor tissue, taken before any cancer treatment. Receptors originate from a man aged 35-69 years with stage II lung adenocarcinoma.

In its sample, this clone was seen a few times. V and J are TRBV7-1 and TRBJ2-7, with 8 bases that match TRBD1. TRBV7-1 is an ORF, and what it does is uncertain. This CDR3 is built from 16 residues. Trimming at V came to 4 bases and at J to 5 bases, leaving 13 bases not matched to a gene. DNA of the CDR3: TGTGCCAGCAGCTTAAAGGGCAGACAGGGGCTGGACGAGCAGTACTTC. It is translated as CASSLKGRQGLDEQYF.

The chain uses TRBV28 and TRBJ2-7; D gene unclear. V was shortened by 4 bases and J by 2 bases, with 12 bases between the two germline ends. The CDR3 loop spans 14 amino acids. Germline assignment: CDR1 MDHEN and CDR2 SYDVKM. In DNA, the CDR3 is TGTGCCAGCAGTTCCTCCTCAAGAACCTACGAGCAGTACTTC. It yields the protein CASSSSSRTYEQYF.

This clone was seen only a few times. An end of the junction does not agree with germline; a read error may underlie this. This rearrangement joins TRBV6-8 to TRBJ2-7, with 11 bases lining up with TRBD2. The germline CDR1 and CDR2 sequences are MNHGY and SAAAGT. This CDR3 has 19 residues. CDR3 sequence reads: CAISGAAGRLAGGLYEQYF. The CDR3 region has the DNA TGTGCCATCAGTGGGGCGGCGGGACGTCTAGCGGGAGGCCTCTACGAGCAGTACTTC.

V and J are TRBV19 and TRBJ2-1; the match to TRBD2 covers 11 bases. Germline V gene data show CDR1 as LNHDA and CDR2 as SQIVND (reference sequence). CDR3 length: 15 residues. V trimming: 5 bases; J trimming: 3 bases; junction bases outside the gene matches: 3. Here the CDR3 reads CASSQGTSGYNEQFF. In DNA form, the CDR3 reads TGTGCCAGTAGTCAAGGGACTAGCGGCTACAATGAGCAGTTCTTC.

The chain couples TRBV18 to TRBJ1-1; TRBD1 might be the D (6 bases). The V gene lost 5 bases and the J gene lost 2 bases, with 12 bases spanning the gap. The germline CDR1 and CDR2 sequences are KGHSH and LQKENI. This CDR3 comprises 14 residues. The CDR3 DNA reads as TGTGCCAGCTCAGCAGGACAGTCAAACACTGAAGCTTTCTTT. Protein sequence: CASSAGQSNTEAFF.

As for this clone: This same CDR3 is encoded by further DNA sequences in the sample. CDR3 coding DNA: TGTGCCAGCAGTTACAGTAGCAGCTATGGCTACACCTTC. This encodes CASSYSSSYGYTF. The chain combines TRBV6-8 with TRBJ1-2; D is unclear. V lost 2 bases and J lost 4, with 8 bases in between. The germline V gene has CDR1 MNHGY and CDR2 SAAAGT. The CDR3 is 13 amino acids.

J is TRBJ2-3 and V is TRBV14; 8 nucleotides align to TRBD1. Germline CDR1 and CDR2: SGHDN and FVKESK. This CDR3 contains 14 residues. The V segment lost 9 bases and the J segment 4 bases; nucleotides outside the gene matches: 9. This CDR3 is CARERTGWPDTQYF. CDR3 nucleotide sequence: TGTGCCAGGGAACGGACAGGGTGGCCAGATACGCAGTATTTT. Filled out from reference TRBV14 and TRBJ2-3, the complete variable domain reads EAGVTQFPSHSVIEKGQTVTLRCDPISGHDNLYWYRRVMGKEIKFLLHFVKESKQDESGMPNNRFLAERTGGTYSTLKVQPAELEDSGVYFCARERTGWPDTQYFGPGTRLTVL.

V usage is TRBV11-3 and J usage is TRBJ2-3; 8 bases match TRBD1. The CDR3 consists of 14 residues. CDR1 and CDR2 (germline): SGHNT, YENEEA. With 6 bases clipped from V and 4 bases from J, the junction kept 6 bases outside the gene matches. The CDR3: CASSLGQGADTQYF. CDR3 DNA sequence: TGTGCCAGCAGTCTAGGACAGGGAGCAGATACGCAGTATTTT.